By share of the sample, the clone carrying this T cell receptor (beta chain) is medium-sized. Its antigen is not known. Described time point: sample taken at primary tumor resection. TCRs were sequenced from unsorted whole RNA of tumor, nontumor lung or PBMC. This specimen belongs to a study of spatial heterogeneity in lung cancer. The study, taken as a whole, reports: For tumor T cells, estimated coverage reached only about 7% (alpha) and 13% (beta). Mutation tallies in tumors tracked expanded intratumoral alpha and beta TCR counts.

The CDR3 length is 14 residues. The V gene end was trimmed by 3 bases and the J gene end by 4 bases; junction bases not matched to a gene: 4. CDR1 is MGHDK, CDR2 SYGVNS, per germline. Unique molecular identifiers, one per molecule, were present on every TCR cDNA molecule. TCRdb redid the calling of the 5' RACE reads with MiXCR, one entry per CDR3 protein. The sample carries approximately 10,000 distinct CDR3 sequences, 5.1% recorded once. The clonotype comes from a male donor with early-stage non-small cell lung cancer. The chain carries TRBV25-1 and TRBJ2-7; 9 nucleotides match TRBD2. Sample: lung tumor tissue, taken at surgery. Written as DNA, the CDR3 is TGTGCCAGCAGTGATCCCCTAGCGGGATACGAGCAGTACTTC. It translates to CASSDPLAGYEQYF.